Sequencing of this T cell receptor beta chain was carried out in a study of OX40 agonist ivuxolimab in advanced cancers. Study results and limitations: Clonal expansion was seen in CD4+ and CD8+ blood T cells by week 6 at 0.1 to 3.0 mg/kg.

The data were produced by immunoSEQ multiplex PCR, yet TCRdb's version contains in-frame clones alone and is incomplete. This repertoire shows around 63,000 clones, 88% found once; its top ten account for over 0.25%. The V gene end was trimmed by 10 bases and the J gene end by 2 bases; junction bases not matched to a gene: 5. The CDR3 loop spans 13 amino acids. Germline V CDR1 and CDR2: ENHRY, SYGVKD. This clone was detected once. What it binds is not known. Specimen: CD4+ or CD8+ T cells sorted from blood, collected in a trial of the OX40 agonist ivuxolimab. The rearrangement uses TRBV10-3 and TRBJ2-3; 8 nucleotides line up with TRBD1. The clonotype originates from an adult with an advanced solid tumor such as melanoma, head and neck, liver or kidney cancer. CDR3 nucleotides: TGTGCCACCGAGGGACAGGTCACAGATACGCAGTATTTT. Translated: CATEGQVTDTQYF.